This T cell receptor (beta chain) was observed in a study of PD-L1 blockade in urothelial cancer. Study details: Patients with male sex and bladder-origin urothelial cancer accounted for most of the roughly 30 enrolled. T cells were recovered from blood samples at a median of approximately 150,000. At 6 weeks and at 3 weeks (second dose) after treatment start, blood was analyzed.

Sequencing was performed with immunoSEQ multiplex PCR; in TCRdb, only in-frame clones are kept and a portion is missing. This table holds 29,000 or so clones, 84% found once. Regarding time point: peripheral blood 6 weeks after treatment start. Between 1 and 8 samples, pretreatment and on-treatment, were given by each patient. The origin of this receptor is an older man with urothelial cancer. The material was PBMCs, obtained around atezolizumab (anti-PD-L1) treatment.

The CDR3 protein is CASSLAGIWNTEAFF. CDR3 sequence (DNA): TGCGCCAGCAGCTTGGCAGGGATCTGGAACACTGAAGCTTTCTTT. The chain joins TRBV5-1 to TRBJ1-1, with D tentatively TRBD1 (5 bases). Germline CDR1 reads SGHRS; CDR2 reads YFSETQ. This CDR3 is 15 amino acids long. The V end lost 0 bases, the J end lost 1 base, and 10 bases lay between the germline ends.